The clone carrying this T cell receptor beta chain has only one observation. No antigen is known for it. The sample originates from a study of OX40 agonist ivuxolimab in advanced cancers. Study overall: Aged 23 to 79 with a mean of about 63 years, they were almost 85% male.

The CDR3 runs to 16 residues. V was pared by 0 bases and J by 8 bases, with 14 bases between. The germline V gene has CDR1 MNHNS and CDR2 SASEGT. Broader study findings: Which antigen the expanded peripheral T cells recognized is unknown. Low normalized T-cell clonal expansion was also seen in some nonresponders.

Method: immunoSEQ multiplex PCR; TCRdb's copy keeps in-frame clones and lacks some. The sample consists of roughly 60,000 clones, 86% of them appearing once. The genes are TRBV6-1 and TRBJ1-6, with TRBD1 as a possible D gene (6 bases). This receptor was obtained from an adult with an advanced solid tumor such as melanoma, head and neck, liver or kidney cancer. The sequenced sample was CD4+ or CD8+ T cells sorted from blood, obtained in a trial of the OX40 agonist ivuxolimab. The CDR3 DNA reads as TGTGCCAGCAGTGAAGCTTCAGGGGCGCATGATTCACCCCTCCACTTT. It codes for CASSEASGAHDSPLHF.